The 4 T cell receptor beta chains presented below share a single source sample, sequenced in a study of blood T cell repertoires in COVID-19. Sequenced by immunoSEQ multiplex PCR; TCRdb stores in-frame clones only, minus some. The repertoire holds some 70,000 clones, with around 80% as singletons. The sequencing input was peripheral blood. These TCRs come from a man between 45 and 60 years old with COVID-19, enrolled during active disease.

The rearrangement uses TRBV2 and TRBJ1-6; 10 bases align to TRBD1. CDR3 length: 14 amino acids. Trimming at V came to 6 bases and at J to 9 bases, leaving 5 bases not matched to a gene. The germline V gene encodes CDR1 SNHLY and CDR2 FYNNEI. CDR3 sequence reads: CASSQDRGVSPLHF. CDR3 bases: TGTGCCAGCAGCCAGGACAGGGGGGTTTCACCCCTCCACTTT.

V gene TRBV7-9 combines with J gene TRBJ1-5; 7 nucleotides agree with TRBD1. V lost 5 bases, J lost 6 bases, and 4 bases stayed unmatched. This CDR3 has 13 residues. Germline V gene sequence: CDR1 SEHNR, CDR2 FQNEAQ (reference sequence). CDR3 in amino acids: CASSTGERQPQHF. CDR3 coding DNA: TGTGCCAGCAGCACAGGGGAGCGTCAGCCCCAGCATTTT.

The chain is built from TRBV5-6 and TRBJ2-7, with TRBD1 matching over 9 bases. The germline gives CDR1 SGHDT, CDR2 YYEEEE. The CDR3 spans 16 residues. V lost 0 bases to trimming and J lost 2 bases; unmatched junction nucleotides: 6. CDR3 sequence: CASSLVGTGITYEQYF. DNA for the CDR3: TGTGCCAGCAGCTTGGTCGGGACAGGGATCACCTACGAGCAGTACTTC.

V gene TRBV5-1 combines with J gene TRBJ1-1, with 9 nucleotides matching TRBD1. This CDR3 contains 15 residues. V trimming: 4 bases; J trimming: 4 bases; junction bases outside the gene matches: 8. The germline CDR1 and CDR2 sequences are SGHRS and YFSETQ. The CDR3 sequence is CASSLEGQGGTEAFF. The CDR3 DNA reads TGCGCCAGCAGCCTCGAGGGACAGGGAGGCACTGAAGCTTTCTTT.